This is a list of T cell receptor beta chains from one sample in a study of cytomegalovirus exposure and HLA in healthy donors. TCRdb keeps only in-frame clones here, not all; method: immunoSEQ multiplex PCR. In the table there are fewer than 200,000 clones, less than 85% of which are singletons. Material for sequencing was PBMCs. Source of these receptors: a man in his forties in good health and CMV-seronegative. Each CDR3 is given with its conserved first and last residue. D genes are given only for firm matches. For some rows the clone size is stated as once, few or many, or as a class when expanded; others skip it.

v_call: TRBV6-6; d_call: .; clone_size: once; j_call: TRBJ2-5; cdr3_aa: CASSYGGPQETQYF; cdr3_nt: TGTGCCAGCAGTTACGGCGGCCCGCAGGAGACCCAGTACTTC
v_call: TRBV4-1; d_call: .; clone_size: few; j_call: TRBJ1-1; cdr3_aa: CASSQSGYEAFF; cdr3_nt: TGCGCCAGCAGCCAAAGCGGCTATGAAGCTTTCTTT
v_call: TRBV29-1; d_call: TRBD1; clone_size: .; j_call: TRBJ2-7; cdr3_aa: CSVEGVGGTGKINEQYF; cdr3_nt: TGCAGCGTTGAAGGGGTAGGGGGGACAGGGAAGATCAACGAGCAGTACTTC
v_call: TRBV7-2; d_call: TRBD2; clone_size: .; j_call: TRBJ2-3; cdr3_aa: CASSLYGGGTDTQYF; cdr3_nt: TGTGCCAGCAGCTTATATGGGGGGGGCACAGATACGCAGTATTTT
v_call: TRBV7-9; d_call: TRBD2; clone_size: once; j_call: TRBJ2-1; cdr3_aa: CASSLGLAGSEQFF; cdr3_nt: TGTGCCAGCAGCTTAGGACTAGCGGGGAGTGAGCAGTTCTTC
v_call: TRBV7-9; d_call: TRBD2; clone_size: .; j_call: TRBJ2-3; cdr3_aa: CASSLLRGGADTQYF; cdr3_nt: TGTGCCAGCAGCTTATTGCGGGGGGGCGCTGATACGCAGTATTTT
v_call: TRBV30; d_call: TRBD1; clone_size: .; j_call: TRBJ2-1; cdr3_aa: CAWSVKDRGTYNEQFF; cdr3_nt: TGTGCCTGGAGTGTAAAGGACAGGGGAACCTACAATGAGCAGTTCTTC
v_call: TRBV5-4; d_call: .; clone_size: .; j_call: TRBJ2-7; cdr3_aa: CASSLGEAYEQYF; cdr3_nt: TGTGCCAGCAGCTTGGGGGAGGCCTACGAGCAGTACTTC
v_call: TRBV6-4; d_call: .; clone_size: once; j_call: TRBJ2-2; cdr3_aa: CASMNSNSNTGELFF; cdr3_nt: TGTGCCAGCATGAACTCCAACAGTAACACCGGGGAGCTGTTTTTT
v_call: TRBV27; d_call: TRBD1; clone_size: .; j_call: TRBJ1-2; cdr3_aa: CANPTGNGYTF; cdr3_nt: TGTGCCAATCCGACAGGGAATGGCTACACCTTC
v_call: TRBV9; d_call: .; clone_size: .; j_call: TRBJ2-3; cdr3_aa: CASSAGGPSTDTQYF; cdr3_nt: TGTGCCAGCAGCGCCGGGGGTCCTTCCACAGATACGCAGTATTTT
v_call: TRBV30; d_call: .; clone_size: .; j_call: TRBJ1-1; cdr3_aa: CAWHMTGNTEAFF; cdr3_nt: TGTGCCTGGCATATGACGGGAAACACTGAAGCTTTCTTT
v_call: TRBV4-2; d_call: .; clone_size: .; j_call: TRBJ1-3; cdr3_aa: CASSLNAGSGNTIYF; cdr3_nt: TGTGCCAGCAGCCTGAATGCAGGGTCTGGAAACACCATATATTTT
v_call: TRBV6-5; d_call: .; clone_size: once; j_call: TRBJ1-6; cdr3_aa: CASRASQGWSSPLHF; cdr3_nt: TGTGCCAGCAGGGCTTCACAGGGATGGTCTTCACCCCTCCACTTT
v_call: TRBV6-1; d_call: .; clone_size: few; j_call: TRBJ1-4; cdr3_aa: CASRDGTLIGEKLFF; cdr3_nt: TGTGCCAGCAGAGACGGGACACTAATAGGTGAAAAACTGTTTTTT
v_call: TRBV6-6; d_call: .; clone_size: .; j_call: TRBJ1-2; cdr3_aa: CASSDSDGGYTF; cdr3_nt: TGTGCCAGCAGCGACAGTGACGGGGGCTACACCTTC
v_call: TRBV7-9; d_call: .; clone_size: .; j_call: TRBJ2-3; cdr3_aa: CASSQSRGSTDTQYF; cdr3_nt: TGTGCCAGCAGCCAAAGCCGGGGTAGCACAGATACGCAGTATTTT
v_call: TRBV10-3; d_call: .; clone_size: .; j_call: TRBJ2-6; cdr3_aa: CAISESAGTGANVLTF; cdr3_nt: TGTGCCATCAGTGAGTCTGCGGGGACTGGGGCCAACGTCCTGACTTTC
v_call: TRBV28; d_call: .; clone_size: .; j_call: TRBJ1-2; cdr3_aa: CASIQTPPRTGYTF; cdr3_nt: TGTGCCAGTATTCAGACACCCCCTCGCACTGGCTACACCTTC
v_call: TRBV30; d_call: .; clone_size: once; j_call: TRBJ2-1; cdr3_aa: CAWSVSWQGIGNEQFF; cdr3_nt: TGTGCCTGGAGTGTAAGTTGGCAGGGGATCGGGAATGAGCAGTTCTTC
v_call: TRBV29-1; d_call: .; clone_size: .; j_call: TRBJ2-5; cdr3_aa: CSVTRLTQYF; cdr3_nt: TGCAGCGTTACCCGGTTAACCCAGTACTTC
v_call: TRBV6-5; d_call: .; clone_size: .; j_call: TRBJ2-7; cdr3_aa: CASSYGSGTEYYEQYF; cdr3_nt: TGTGCCAGCAGTTACGGTAGCGGGACAGAGTACTACGAGCAGTACTTC
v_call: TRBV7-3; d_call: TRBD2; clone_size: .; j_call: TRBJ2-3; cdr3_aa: CASSLRVGGGAEDTQYF; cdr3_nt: TGTGCCAGCAGCTTAAGGGTCGGCGGGGGGGCGGAAGATACGCAGTATTTT
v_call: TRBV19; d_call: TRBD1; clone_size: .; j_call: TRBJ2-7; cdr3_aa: CASSSAGQGAEQYF; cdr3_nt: TGTGCCAGTAGTTCGGCGGGACAGGGGGCCGAGCAGTACTTC
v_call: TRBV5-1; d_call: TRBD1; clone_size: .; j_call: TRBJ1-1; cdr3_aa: CASSRRDRVTEAFF; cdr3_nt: TGCGCCAGCAGCCGAAGGGACAGGGTCACTGAAGCTTTCTTT
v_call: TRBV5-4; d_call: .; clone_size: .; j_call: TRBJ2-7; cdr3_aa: CASSFNPRDTGYEQYF; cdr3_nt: TGTGCCAGCAGCTTCAACCCCCGGGACACCGGCTACGAGCAGTACTTC
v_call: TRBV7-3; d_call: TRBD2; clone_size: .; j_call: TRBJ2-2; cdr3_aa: CASSPAVTGGRTGELFF; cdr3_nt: TGTGCCAGCAGCCCAGCAGTGACGGGGGGGCGGACCGGGGAGCTGTTTTTT
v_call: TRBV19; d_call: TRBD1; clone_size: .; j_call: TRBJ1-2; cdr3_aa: CASTSDRGTSLNGYTF; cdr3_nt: TGTGCCAGTACCTCAGACAGGGGGACCTCTCTAAACGGCTACACCTTC
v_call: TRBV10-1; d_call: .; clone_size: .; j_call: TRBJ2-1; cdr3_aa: CASSDLGALDNEQFF; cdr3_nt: TGCGCCAGCAGTGACCTTGGGGCATTAGACAATGAGCAGTTCTTC
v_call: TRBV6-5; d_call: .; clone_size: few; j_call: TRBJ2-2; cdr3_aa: CASSLYGTPNTGELFF; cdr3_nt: TGTGCCAGCAGTTTATATGGGACACCGAACACCGGGGAGCTGTTTTTT
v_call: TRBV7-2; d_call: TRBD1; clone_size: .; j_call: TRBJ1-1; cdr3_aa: CASSFRTGLNTEAFF; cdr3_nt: TGTGCCAGCAGCTTCCGGACAGGCTTAAACACTGAAGCTTTCTTT
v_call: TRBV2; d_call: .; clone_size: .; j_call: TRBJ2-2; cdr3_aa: CASNRRNTGELFF; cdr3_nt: TGTGCCAGCAACAGAAGGAACACCGGGGAGCTGTTTTTT
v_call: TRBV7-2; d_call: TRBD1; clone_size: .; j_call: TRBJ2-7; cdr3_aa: CASSFGTGRSYEQYF; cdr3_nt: TGTGCCAGCAGCTTCGGGACAGGTCGCTCCTACGAGCAGTACTTC
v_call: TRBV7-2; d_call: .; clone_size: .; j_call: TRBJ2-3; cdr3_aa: CASSLEVYRGSDTQYF; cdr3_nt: TGTGCCAGCAGCTTAGAGGTTTATCGGGGGTCAGATACGCAGTATTTT
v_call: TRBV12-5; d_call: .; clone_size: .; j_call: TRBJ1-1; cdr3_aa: CASGLAVNTEAFF; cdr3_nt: TGTGCTAGTGGTTTGGCAGTGAACACTGAAGCTTTCTTT
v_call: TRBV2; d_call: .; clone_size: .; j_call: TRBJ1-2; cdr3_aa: CAPSPGPTNYGYTF; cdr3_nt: TGTGCCCCTTCCCCAGGGCCGACTAACTATGGCTACACCTTC
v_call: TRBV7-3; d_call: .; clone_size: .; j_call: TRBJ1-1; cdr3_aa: CASSSQVVGTEAFF; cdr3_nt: TGTGCCAGCAGCTCTCAAGTGGTCGGGACTGAAGCTTTCTTT
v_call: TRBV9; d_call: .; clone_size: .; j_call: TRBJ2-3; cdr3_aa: CASSVGGSSTDTQYF; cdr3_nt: TGTGCCAGCAGCGTAGGAGGTAGTAGCACAGATACGCAGTATTTT
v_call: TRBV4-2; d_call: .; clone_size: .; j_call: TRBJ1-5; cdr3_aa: CASSQESQYNQPQHF; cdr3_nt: TGTGCCAGCAGCCAAGAAAGTCAGTACAATCAGCCCCAGCATTTT
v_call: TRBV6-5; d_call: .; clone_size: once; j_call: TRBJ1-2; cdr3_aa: CASSPAGTPYGYTF; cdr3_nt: TGTGCCAGCAGCCCCGCCGGGACACCGTATGGCTACACCTTC
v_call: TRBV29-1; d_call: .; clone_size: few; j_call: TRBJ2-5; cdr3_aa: CSVEVGPMTQYF; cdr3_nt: TGCAGCGTTGAAGTCGGTCCCATGACCCAGTACTTC
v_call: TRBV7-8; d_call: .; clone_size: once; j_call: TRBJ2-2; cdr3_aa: CASSLGTAPLSFGELFF; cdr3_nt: TGTGCCAGCAGCTTAGGGACAGCCCCGTTATCTTTCGGGGAGCTGTTTTTT
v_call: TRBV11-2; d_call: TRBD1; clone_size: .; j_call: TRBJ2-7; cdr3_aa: CASSTQGALSEQYF; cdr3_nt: TGTGCCAGCAGCACACAGGGGGCGTTGAGCGAGCAGTACTTC
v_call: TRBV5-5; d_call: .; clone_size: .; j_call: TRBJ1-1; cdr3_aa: CASSPTNRGAGTEAFF; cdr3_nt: TGTGCCAGCAGCCCGACCAATCGGGGGGCAGGCACTGAAGCTTTCTTT
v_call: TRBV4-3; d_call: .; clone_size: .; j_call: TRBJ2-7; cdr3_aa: CASSQGPRPYEQYF; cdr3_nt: TGCGCCAGCAGCCAAGGGCCTCGCCCCTACGAGCAGTACTTC
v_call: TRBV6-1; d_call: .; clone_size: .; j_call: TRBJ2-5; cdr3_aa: CASSRLGGEETQYF; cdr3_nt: TGTGCCAGCAGCCGGCTAGGGGGGGAGGAGACCCAGTACTTC
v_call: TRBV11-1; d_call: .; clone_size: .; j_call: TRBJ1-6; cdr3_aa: CASSPTTAPTSPLHF; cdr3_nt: TGTGCCAGCAGCCCAACTACGGCCCCGACCTCACCCCTCCACTTT
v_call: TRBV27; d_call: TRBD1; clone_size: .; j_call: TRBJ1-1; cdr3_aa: CASSPTGFNTEAFF; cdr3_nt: TGTGCCAGCAGTCCGACAGGGTTCAACACTGAAGCTTTCTTT